This TCR beta chain comes out of a study of beta chain features in type 1 diabetes. Study conclusions and caveats: Within each of all four CD4+ subsets, Type 1 diabetes patients had TCRB CDR3s that were moderately but significantly shorter.

Expressed TCRB transcripts were sequenced because the entire RNA isolate underwent reverse transcription. Profiled with immunoSEQ multiplex PCR; TCRdb holds only in-frame clones, not every one. The data show fewer than 350,000 clones, with roughly 15% seen just once and less than 0.02% held by the top ten. Concerning this clone itself: Its target is not known.

J lost 2 bases, V lost 1 base, and 7 bases had no gene match. CDR3 length equals 18 residues. The germline gives CDR1 SGHVS, CDR2 FNYEAQ. This chain uses TRBV7-6 with TRBJ2-1; 11 nucleotides match TRBD2. The material sequenced was naive CD4+ T cells from blood. This TCR was sampled from a man younger than 35 with type 1 diabetes. The CDR3 DNA reads as TGTGCCAGCAGCTTAGAGGCACTAGCGGGAGAACCCTACAATGAGCAGTTCTTC. Translated, it gives CASSLEALAGEPYNEQFF.